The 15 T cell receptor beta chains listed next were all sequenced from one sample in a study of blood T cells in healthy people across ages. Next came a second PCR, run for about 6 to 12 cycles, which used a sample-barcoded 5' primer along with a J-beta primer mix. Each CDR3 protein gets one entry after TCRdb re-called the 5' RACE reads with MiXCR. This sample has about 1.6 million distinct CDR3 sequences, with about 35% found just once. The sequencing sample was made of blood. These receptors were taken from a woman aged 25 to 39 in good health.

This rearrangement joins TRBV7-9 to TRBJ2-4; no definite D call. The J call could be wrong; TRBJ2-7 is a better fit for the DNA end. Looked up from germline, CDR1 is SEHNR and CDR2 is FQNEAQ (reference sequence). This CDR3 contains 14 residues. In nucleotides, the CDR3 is TGTGCCAGCAGCCCCAGGCTGGTGGCCTACGAGCAGTACTTC. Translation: CASSPRLVAYEQYF.

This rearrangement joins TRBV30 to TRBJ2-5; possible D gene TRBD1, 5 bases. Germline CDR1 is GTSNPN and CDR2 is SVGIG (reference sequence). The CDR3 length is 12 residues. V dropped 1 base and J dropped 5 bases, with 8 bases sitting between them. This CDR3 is CAWSGTRETQYF. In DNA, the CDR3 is TGTGCCTGGAGTGGGACAAGGGAGACCCAGTACTTC. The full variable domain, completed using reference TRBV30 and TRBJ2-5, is SQTIHQWPATLVQPVGSPLSLECTVEGTSNPNLYWYRQAAGRGLQLLFYSVGIGQISSEVPQNLSASRPQDRQFILSSKKLLLSDSGFYLCAWSGTRETQYFGPGTRLLVL.

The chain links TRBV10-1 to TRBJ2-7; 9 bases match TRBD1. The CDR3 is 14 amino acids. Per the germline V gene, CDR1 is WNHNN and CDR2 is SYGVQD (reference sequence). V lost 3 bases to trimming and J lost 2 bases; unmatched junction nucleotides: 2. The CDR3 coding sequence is TGCGCCAGCAGTGAACAGGGGGCAACCTACGAGCAGTACTTC. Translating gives CASSEQGATYEQYF.

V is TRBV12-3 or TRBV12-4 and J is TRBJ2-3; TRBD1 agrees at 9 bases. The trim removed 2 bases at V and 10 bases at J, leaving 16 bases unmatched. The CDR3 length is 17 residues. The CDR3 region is CASSLSPDRGLADAQYF. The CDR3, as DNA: TGTGCCAGCAGTTTAAGTCCCGACAGGGGGTTAGCGGATGCGCAGTATTTT.

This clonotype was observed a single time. DNA for the CDR3: TGTGCCAGCTCACGGGCGGCGACTCAAGAGACCCAGTACTTC. It translates to CASSRAATQETQYF. The rearrangement uses TRBV18 and TRBJ2-5; D call uncertain. The V gene's germline CDR1 is KGHSH and CDR2 LQKENI. Trimming cost V 4 bases and J 2 bases, with 11 bases left between them. CDR3 length: 14 amino acids.

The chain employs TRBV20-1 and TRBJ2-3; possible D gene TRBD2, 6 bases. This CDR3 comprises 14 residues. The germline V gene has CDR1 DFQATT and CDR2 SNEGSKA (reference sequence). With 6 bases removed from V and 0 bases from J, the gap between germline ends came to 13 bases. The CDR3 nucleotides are TGCAGTGCCCGAAAGCGGGTTAGCACAGATACGCAGTATTTT. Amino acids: CSARKRVSTDTQYF.

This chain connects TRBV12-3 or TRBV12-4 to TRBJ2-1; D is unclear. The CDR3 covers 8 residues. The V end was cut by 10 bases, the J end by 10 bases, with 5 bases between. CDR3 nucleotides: TGTGCCACGGGCGAGCAGTTCTTC. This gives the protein CATGEQFF.

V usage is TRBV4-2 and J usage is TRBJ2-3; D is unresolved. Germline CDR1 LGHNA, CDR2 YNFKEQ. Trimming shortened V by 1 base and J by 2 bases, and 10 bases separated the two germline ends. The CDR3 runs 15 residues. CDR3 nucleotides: TGTGCCAGCAGCCAAGCGTCCAGAAACACAGATACGCAGTATTTT. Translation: CASSQASRNTDTQYF.

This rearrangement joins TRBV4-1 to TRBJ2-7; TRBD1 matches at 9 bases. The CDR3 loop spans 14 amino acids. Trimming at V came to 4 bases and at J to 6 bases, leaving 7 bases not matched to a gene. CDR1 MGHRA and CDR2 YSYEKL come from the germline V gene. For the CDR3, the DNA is TGCGCCAGCAGCCCCGGGACAGGGCGTGGCGAGCAGTACTTC. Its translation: CASSPGTGRGEQYF.

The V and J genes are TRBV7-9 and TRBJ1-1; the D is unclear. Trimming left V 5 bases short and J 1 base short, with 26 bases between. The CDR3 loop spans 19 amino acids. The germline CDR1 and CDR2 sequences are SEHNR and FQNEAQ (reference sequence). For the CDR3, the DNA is TGTGCCAGCAGCCATCTCCCTCATGAGGGCAGTGTAAGGAACACTGAAGCTTTCTTT. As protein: CASSHLPHEGSVRNTEAFF. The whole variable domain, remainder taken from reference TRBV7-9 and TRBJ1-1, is DTGVSQNPRHKITKRGQNVTFRCDPISEHNRLYWYRQTLGQGPEFLTYFQNEAQLEKSRLLSDRFSAERPKGSFSTLEIQRTEQGDSAMYLCASSHLPHEGSVRNTEAFFGQGTRLTVV.

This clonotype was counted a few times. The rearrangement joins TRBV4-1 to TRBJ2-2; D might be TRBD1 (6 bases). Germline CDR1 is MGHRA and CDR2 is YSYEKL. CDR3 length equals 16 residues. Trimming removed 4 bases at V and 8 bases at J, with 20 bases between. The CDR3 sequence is CASSLRNLGASGELFF. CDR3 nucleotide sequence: TGCGCCAGCAGCCTCAGGAACCTGGGGGCATCAGGGGAGCTGTTTTTT.

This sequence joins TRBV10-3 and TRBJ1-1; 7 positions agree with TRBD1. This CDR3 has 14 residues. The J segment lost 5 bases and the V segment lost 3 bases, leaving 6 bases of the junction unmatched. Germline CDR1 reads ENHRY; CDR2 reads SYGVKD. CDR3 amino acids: CAISDWTGGTEAFF. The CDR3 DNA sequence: TGTGCCATCAGTGACTGGACAGGAGGAACTGAAGCTTTCTTT.

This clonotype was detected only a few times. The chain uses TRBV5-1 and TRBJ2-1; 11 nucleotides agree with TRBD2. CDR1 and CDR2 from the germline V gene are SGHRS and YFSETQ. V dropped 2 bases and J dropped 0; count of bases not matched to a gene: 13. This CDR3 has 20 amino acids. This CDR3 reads CASSLRWLAGGISSYNEQFF. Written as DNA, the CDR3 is TGCGCCAGCAGCTTAAGGTGGCTAGCGGGAGGAATAAGCTCCTACAATGAGCAGTTCTTC.

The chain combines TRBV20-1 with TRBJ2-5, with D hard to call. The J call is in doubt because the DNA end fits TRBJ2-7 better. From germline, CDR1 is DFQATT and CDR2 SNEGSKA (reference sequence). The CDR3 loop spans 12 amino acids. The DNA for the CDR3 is TGCAGTGCTAGTGAGGCAGCCTACGAGCAGTACTTC. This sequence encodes CSASEAAYEQYF.

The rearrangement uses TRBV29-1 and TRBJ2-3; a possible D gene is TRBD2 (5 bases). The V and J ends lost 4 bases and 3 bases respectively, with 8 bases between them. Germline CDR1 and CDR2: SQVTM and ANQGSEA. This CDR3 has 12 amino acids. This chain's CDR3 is CSVARETDTQYF. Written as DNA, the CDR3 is TGCAGCGTTGCGAGGGAAACAGATACGCAGTATTTT.